This TCR beta chain was captured in a study of OX40 agonist ivuxolimab in advanced cancers. Background on the study: Age averaged around 54 years (range 23 to 79), and around 87% were male.

Some clones are missing from TCRdb's copy, which holds only in-frame ones; the method was immunoSEQ multiplex PCR. This table holds over 45,000 clones, approximately 88% found once. The V end lost 5 bases, the J end lost 3 bases, and 5 bases lay between the germline ends. Germline CDR1 is MDHEN and CDR2 is SYDVKM. The CDR3 is 11 residues long. Sequenced material: CD4+ or CD8+ T cells sorted from blood, taken in a trial of the OX40 agonist ivuxolimab. This chain joins TRBV28 and TRBJ2-7; D is uncertain. The sequence was obtained from an adult with an advanced solid tumor such as melanoma, head and neck, liver or kidney cancer. The CDR3, as DNA: TGTGCCAGCAGTACTAACTACGAGCAGTACTTC. Protein product: CASSTNYEQYF.